The source of this T cell receptor (beta chain) is a study of type 1 regulatory T cells. Looking at the study overall: An in vitro protocol generated T-allo10, a Tr1-enriched, alloantigen-specific CD4 T cell product.

The CDR3 loop spans 13 amino acids. Trimming stripped 2 bases from V and 0 bases from J, with 5 bases between. Germline V lookup: CDR1 SGHNT, CDR2 YYREEE (reference sequence). One entry per CDR3 protein, called by TCRdb with MiXCR from the reads. The sample lists about 24,000 distinct CDR3 sequences, less than 60% occurring once. About this clonotype: Its antigen is undetermined.

The TCR comes from a human donor in good health. The genes are TRBV5-4 and TRBJ2-5; possibly TRBD2 for D (5 bases). Sequenced sample: cultured T cells, either the whole culture or a sorted T cell fraction (not recorded which). Here the CDR3 reads CASSFSDQETQYF. The CDR3 nucleotides are TGTGCCAGCAGCTTTAGCGACCAAGAGACCCAGTACTTC.